Listed below are T cell receptor beta chains from one sample, sequenced in a study of response to subunit inactivated influenza vaccine. A single record per CDR3 protein comes from TCRdb applying MiXCR to the RT-PCR reads. The sample yields hundreds of thousands of distinct CDR3 sequences, about 14% seen once. The material was PBMCs from blood, obtained about 14 days before vaccination. These receptors all stem from a man over 45 who received an inactivated influenza vaccine. CDR3s include the opening cysteine and the closing phenylalanine or tryptophan. The D gene is left open where the match is weak. For some rows the clone size is stated as once, few or many, or as a class when expanded; others skip it.

j_call: TRBJ2-2
v_call: TRBV3-1
clone_size: .
d_call: .
cdr3_nt: TGTGCCAGCATCGGTGCGAACACCGGGGAGCTGTTTTTT
cdr3_aa: CASIGANTGELFF

j_call: TRBJ2-3
v_call: TRBV7-2
clone_size: few
d_call: .
cdr3_nt: TGTGCCAGCAGCTTAGTTTCCAGCCCCACAGATACGCAGTATTTT
cdr3_aa: CASSLVSSPTDTQYF

j_call: TRBJ2-1
v_call: TRBV9
clone_size: .
d_call: TRBD1
cdr3_nt: TGTGCCAGCAGCGCGCCGGACAGGGTAAATGAGCAGTTCTTC
cdr3_aa: CASSAPDRVNEQFF

j_call: TRBJ2-2
v_call: TRBV12-3/TRBV12-4
clone_size: .
d_call: .
cdr3_nt: TGTGCCAGCAGTTTAGTCTTAGTTTGGTCCGGCCCGAACACCGGGGAGCTGTTTTTT
cdr3_aa: CASSLVLVWSGPNTGELFF

j_call: TRBJ1-2
v_call: TRBV29-1
clone_size: few
d_call: TRBD1
cdr3_nt: TGCAGCGTTGATACAGGGGGCGAGAGTACCTTC
cdr3_aa: CSVDTGGESTF

j_call: TRBJ1-2
v_call: TRBV11-2
clone_size: .
d_call: .
cdr3_nt: TGTGCCAGCAGCCCAGGCACAGCTTATAACTATGGCTACACCTTC
cdr3_aa: CASSPGTAYNYGYTF

j_call: TRBJ2-2
v_call: TRBV10-3
clone_size: .
d_call: TRBD2
cdr3_nt: TGTGCCATCAGGACTAGCGGGTTTCGTGGGGAGCTGTTTTTT
cdr3_aa: CAIRTSGFRGELFF

j_call: TRBJ2-7
v_call: TRBV14
clone_size: .
d_call: .
cdr3_nt: TGTGCCAGCAGCCAAGGATCCGGGGCCTACGAGCAGTACTTC
cdr3_aa: CASSQGSGAYEQYF

j_call: TRBJ1-6
v_call: TRBV12-3/TRBV12-4
clone_size: .
d_call: .
cdr3_nt: TGTGCCAGCAGTAGGGGACCGAGGAATTCACCCCTCCACTTT
cdr3_aa: CASSRGPRNSPLHF

j_call: TRBJ1-1
v_call: TRBV29-1
clone_size: many
d_call: TRBD1
cdr3_nt: TGCAGCGTTAGGGGGCAGACATACACTGAAGCTTTCTTT
cdr3_aa: CSVRGQTYTEAFF

j_call: TRBJ2-7
v_call: TRBV20-1
clone_size: .
d_call: TRBD2
cdr3_nt: TGCAGTGCCCGAGCCCCAGCGGGGTTAAACGAGCAGTACTTC
cdr3_aa: CSARAPAGLNEQYF